Presented here are 9 T cell receptor beta chains from one specimen sequenced in a study of blood T cell repertoires in COVID-19. Generated by immunoSEQ multiplex PCR, the TCRdb table keeps only in-frame clones and is missing some. The profile shows fewer than 65,000 clones, 78% of them singletons. The sample was peripheral blood. All receptors derive from a human donor in a cohort sampled during active COVID-19.

The chain is built from TRBV9 and TRBJ1-5; TRBD1 is a possible D gene (5 bases). Germline V gene lookup returns CDR1 SGDLS and CDR2 YYNGEE. The germline V and J ends were trimmed by 3 bases and 9 bases, with 16 bases remaining between them. The CDR3 totals 14 residues. CDR3 in amino acids: CASSGDLTVGPQHF. The DNA of the CDR3 is TGTGCCAGCAGCGGCGACCTGACAGTCGGGCCCCAGCATTTT.

The chain links TRBV4-3 to TRBJ2-5; TRBD1 agrees at 9 bases. Germline trimming cut 3 bases from V and 3 bases from J; bases unmatched to any gene: 5. Germline V gene data show CDR1 as LGHNA and CDR2 as YSLEER. CDR3 length: 15 residues. CDR3 residues: CASSHGTGWKETQYF. The CDR3 DNA reads as TGCGCCAGCAGCCATGGGACAGGGTGGAAAGAGACCCAGTACTTC.

The chain recombines TRBV5-1 with TRBJ1-2; D might be TRBD1 (6 bases). Germline V lookup: CDR1 SGHRS, CDR2 YFSETQ. CDR3 length equals 14 residues. V was cut by 1 base and J by 0 bases, with 7 bases left in between. The DNA for the CDR3 is TGCGCCAGCAGCTTGTCAGGGGCTAACTATGGCTACACCTTC. It encodes CASSLSGANYGYTF.

V is TRBV7-9 and J is TRBJ2-3, with 13 bases matching TRBD2. The J segment lost 3 bases and the V segment lost 4 bases, leaving 4 bases of the junction unmatched. The CDR3 is made up of 16 amino acids. Germline values: CDR1 SEHNR, CDR2 FQNEAQ (reference sequence). The CDR3, as DNA: TGTGCCAGCAGCTGGACTAGCGGGAGTGAAACAGATACGCAGTATTTT. Translating it yields CASSWTSGSETDTQYF.

V and J are TRBV5-8 and TRBJ2-7, with 8 bases matching TRBD1. Germline V gene sequence: CDR1 SGHTS, CDR2 YDEGEE. This CDR3 comprises 16 residues. J lost 4 bases, V lost 9 bases, and 18 bases had no gene match. The CDR3 nucleotides read TGTGCCACCAAGCTGGGGAGGACAGGGATGATTTACGAGCAGTACTTC. Amino acid sequence: CATKLGRTGMIYEQYF.

The chain carries TRBV5-6 and TRBJ2-3; weak D call: TRBD1 (5 bases). This CDR3 comprises 13 residues. V lost 9 bases and J 3 bases, leaving 14 bases between the germline ends. The germline CDR1 and CDR2 sequences are SGHDT and YYEEEE. The CDR3 sequence is CATRQSSTDTQYF. CDR3 in DNA: TGTGCCACCCGACAGAGCAGTACAGATACGCAGTATTTT.

The chain uses TRBV2 and TRBJ1-1, with 8 bases fitting TRBD1. The V gene's germline CDR1 is SNHLY and CDR2 FYNNEI. The trim removed 6 bases at V and 5 bases at J, leaving 11 bases unmatched. This CDR3 is built from 15 residues. CDR3 sequence reads: CASRLDRGRSTEAFF. As DNA, the CDR3 is TGTGCCAGCAGGCTAGACAGGGGAAGATCAACTGAAGCTTTCTTT.

The V call is TRBV23-1, the J call TRBJ2-5; D not certain. TRBV23-1 is an ORF, with its function uncertain. Trimming shortened V by 4 bases and J by 5 bases, and 11 bases separated the two germline ends. This CDR3 spans 13 amino acids. The CDR3 nucleotides read TGCGCCAGCAGTCGAAAAACCCGGGAGACCCAGTACTTC. This encodes CASSRKTRETQYF.

The V call is TRBV2, the J call TRBJ2-1; 9 bases line up with TRBD2. This CDR3 has 18 residues. Germline V gives CDR1 SNHLY, CDR2 FYNNEI. V dropped 7 bases and J dropped 7; count of bases not matched to a gene: 20. The CDR3 here is CASTALRGGRALSNEQFF. CDR3 nucleotide sequence: TGTGCCAGCACCGCCTTGAGGGGCGGGAGGGCCTTGAGTAATGAGCAGTTCTTC.